This record looks at one T cell receptor (beta chain) sequence and its context. Data came from immunoSEQ multiplex PCR; TCRdb stores just in-frame clones and leaves some out. Here the sample spans 2 million to 2.5 million clones, less than 95% being singletons. This sample was included in a study of shared clonotypes between healthy human individuals. At the level of the study: Contributing individuals were a couple of females and three males aged 18 to 49. Researchers assigned three CD4 naive, three CD4 memory, two CD8 naive and one CD8 memory plate to each donor.

The CDR3 runs 16 residues. Germline V gives CDR1 SGHTA, CDR2 FQGNSA. With V trimmed by 1 base and J by 5 bases, 8 bases remained unmatched. This TCR came from a man younger than 35 in good health. Some clones in this sample may be carry-over from other donors' samples. Sample: naive CD4+ T cells from PBMCs. The sample's subset: CD45RA+ positively selected. The chain carries TRBV7-2 and TRBJ2-7, with 10 bases matching TRBD2. The CDR3 DNA reads as TGTGCCAGCAGCTTAGTCAGGGCTAGCGGGAGTCACGAGCAGTACTTC. This codes for CASSLVRASGSHEQYF.